These 6 T cell receptor beta chains originate from one sample sequenced in a study of shared T cell receptors in the human thymus. Profiling relied on immunoSEQ multiplex PCR, and the TCRdb table lists in-frame clones only, not all of them. The sample includes just under 550,000 clones, about 84% seen only once; the top ten take 0.013%. This same sample was also part of a study on human thymus T cells.

What was sequenced was thymocytes. Source of these receptors: a boy under two years old with a congenital heart defect.

The rearrangement links TRBV25-1 to TRBJ2-2; 10 bases are a match to TRBD1. Trimming took 4 bases from V and 2 from J; bases not matched to a gene: 7. The CDR3 is 17 residues long. Per the germline V gene, CDR1 is MGHDK and CDR2 is SYGVNS. DNA for the CDR3: TGTGCCAGCAGTGCGACATTGACAGGGGGCAACACCGGGGAGCTGTTTTTT. This translates into CASSATLTGGNTGELFF.

The chain has TRBV7-9 and TRBJ1-3; TRBD1 matches at 8 bases. The CDR3 totals 15 residues. The junction had 4 bases not matched to a gene; V was cut back by 5 bases and J by 1 base. Germline V lookup: CDR1 SEHNR, CDR2 FQNEAQ (reference sequence). CDR3 bases: TGTGCCAGCAGCGCCCAGGGGGCGTCTGGAAACACCATATATTTT. It specifies CASSAQGASGNTIYF. Drawing the rest from reference TRBV7-9 and TRBJ1-3, the complete variable domain is DTGVSQNPRHKITKRGQNVTFRCDPISEHNRLYWYRQTLGQGPEFLTYFQNEAQLEKSRLLSDRFSAERPKGSFSTLEIQRTEQGDSAMYLCASSAQGASGNTIYFGEGSWLTVV.

Details on this clone: Other DNA sequences within the sample encode an identical CDR3. The V gene is TRBV5-1, the J gene TRBJ2-7; 9 bases are a match to TRBD2. The length of the CDR3 is 14 residues. The J segment lost 1 base and the V segment lost 2 bases, leaving 1 base of the junction unmatched. Per the germline V gene, CDR1 is SGHRS and CDR2 is YFSETQ. CDR3 coding DNA: TGCGCCAGCAGCTTAAGCGGGGGGTCCTACGAGCAGTACTTC. It yields the protein CASSLSGGSYEQYF.

This CDR3 reads CASSQVSGGDQETQYF. The CDR3 DNA sequence: TGTGCCAGCAGCCAAGTTAGCGGGGGCGACCAAGAGACCCAGTACTTC. V gene TRBV14 combines with J gene TRBJ2-5, with 9 bases aligning to TRBD2. Germline CDR1 SGHDN, CDR2 FVKESK. The CDR3 totals 16 residues. The V gene end was trimmed by 1 base and the J gene end by 0 bases; junction bases not matched to a gene: 3.

The rearrangement links TRBV7-2 to TRBJ2-5, with a weak D call TRBD1 (6 bases). The CDR3 is 15 amino acids. Germline-derived CDR1 and CDR2 are SGHTA and FQGNSA. V was shortened by 0 bases and J by 5 bases, with 13 bases between the two germline ends. For the CDR3, the DNA is TGTGCCAGCAGCTTAGCGATCAGGGGTTTTGAGACCCAGTACTTC. Amino acids: CASSLAIRGFETQYF.

The chain employs TRBV7-9 and TRBJ2-3; 8 bases agree with TRBD2. The CDR3 runs 13 residues. Looked up from germline, CDR1 is SEHNR and CDR2 is FQNEAQ (reference sequence). V lost 7 bases, J lost 7 bases, and 7 bases stayed unmatched. In DNA form, the CDR3 reads TGTGCCAGCACCGGGGTAGCGGGGAATACGCAGTATTTT. Its translation is CASTGVAGNTQYF.